In this sample, the clone carrying this T cell receptor (beta chain) turned up a few times. Criteria for exclusion of patients were uncontrolled infection, other autoimmune disease, pregnancy or lactation. RNA transcripts gave rise to amplified TCR beta CDR3 regions. With the HTBI primer set, the TCR CDR3 went through a first round of RT-PCR. A single record per CDR3 protein comes from TCRdb applying MiXCR to the multiplex PCR reads. This sample has 300,000 to 350,000 distinct CDR3 sequences, with around a fifth found just once. The record originates from a study of T cells in Graves' hyperthyroidism and ophthalmopathy. Study in general: Peripheral blood was taken when the disease was first diagnosed, before any treatment began.

The germline gives CDR1 MNHNS, CDR2 SASEGT. The CDR3 consists of 13 residues. V gave up 8 bases and J gave up 7 bases; unmatched junction bases: 7. The chain employs TRBV6-1 and TRBJ2-7; 11 nucleotides agree with TRBD2. This clonotype originated in a woman in her forties or fifties with Graves' hyperthyroidism. The specimen was blood. The DNA of the CDR3 is TGTGCCAGCGGCCTAGCGGGAGGAAGGGAGCAGTACTTC. This encodes CASGLAGGREQYF.